Reported below is one TCR beta chain. The antigen remains unidentified. The sample belongs to a study of identical twins. Notes on the study in general: Invariant cells of the MAIT and iNKT types might have partly distorted the zero-insertion analyses. The conclusions drew on cross-sectional statistical analysis instead of tracking the same donors.

Unique molecular identifiers were in the cDNA, with template-switch universal primer binding. TCRdb passed the 5' RACE reads through MiXCR, listing each CDR3 protein once. Of under 250,000 distinct CDR3 sequences in the sample, around 8% were seen once. V was cut by 8 bases and J by 6 bases, with 19 bases left in between. CDR3 length equals 15 residues. Germline V CDR1 and CDR2: MRHNA, SNTAGT. These sequences were also reported in another study, on yellow fever vaccine responses in identical twins.

This chain links TRBV6-4 with TRBJ2-2, with D perhaps being TRBD1 or TRBD2 (5 bases each). Sequences were obtained from memory (CD45RO+) T cells sorted from blood. This sequence was found in a woman between 18 and 30 years old in good health. The DNA of the CDR3 is TGTGCCAGCTCGCCGGACGGGGCTTTCGCCGGGGAGCTGTTTTTT. This translates into CASSPDGAFAGELFF.